This T cell receptor beta chain was captured by sequencing in a study of blood T cell repertoires in COVID-19. Across the study: Acute-phase and convalescent COVID-19 samples originated in the United States, Italy and Spain. T cells, B-cell-depleted T cells, or PBMCs provided the cDNA or gDNA that served as material.

In its sample, this clone is medium-sized. V trimming: 5 bases; J trimming: 4 bases; junction bases outside the gene matches: 10. Germline values: CDR1 SGHAT, CDR2 FQNNGV. The CDR3 has 16 residues. Sequencing used immunoSEQ multiplex PCR; TCRdb keeps in-frame clones, though not all of them. The sample lists tens of thousands of clones; 80% to 95% were seen once. This clonotype originated in a man aged 45 to 65 with active COVID-19. Sequenced: peripheral blood. This rearrangement joins TRBV11-2 to TRBJ2-5; 10 nucleotides agree with TRBD1. The CDR3 nucleotides are TGTGCCAGCAGCGCAACCCGGACAGGGGGGATAGAGACCCAGTACTTC. Amino acid sequence: CASSATRTGGIETQYF.